This TCR beta chain was captured by sequencing in a study of cytomegalovirus exposure and HLA in healthy donors. Assay: immunoSEQ multiplex PCR; the TCRdb copy retains only in-frame clones and omits some. Among 90,000 to 130,000 clones listed, roughly 90% were seen once. Study-wide results and limits: Published work reported that the classifier diagnosed cytomegalovirus status with high specificity and sensitivity. Cytomegalovirus association was listed for under 200 TCR beta chains.

As to this clone: Antigen specificity is unknown.

It was the approximately 120-subject validation cohort, separate from the approximately 690-subject first cohort, to which the donors belonged. The clonotype was recovered from a woman aged 30 to 39 in good health and CMV-seropositive. Sequenced sample: PBMCs.

CDR3 residues: CASSFLGRTDTQYF. The CDR3 DNA sequence: TGTGCCAGCAGTTTCCTGGGCCGCACAGATACGCAGTATTTT. V and J are TRBV28 and TRBJ2-3; D unclear. Between the trimmed V and J ends, which lost 3 bases and 1 base, there was a span of 8 bases. The CDR3 totals 14 residues. Germline V gene lookup returns CDR1 MDHEN and CDR2 SYDVKM.